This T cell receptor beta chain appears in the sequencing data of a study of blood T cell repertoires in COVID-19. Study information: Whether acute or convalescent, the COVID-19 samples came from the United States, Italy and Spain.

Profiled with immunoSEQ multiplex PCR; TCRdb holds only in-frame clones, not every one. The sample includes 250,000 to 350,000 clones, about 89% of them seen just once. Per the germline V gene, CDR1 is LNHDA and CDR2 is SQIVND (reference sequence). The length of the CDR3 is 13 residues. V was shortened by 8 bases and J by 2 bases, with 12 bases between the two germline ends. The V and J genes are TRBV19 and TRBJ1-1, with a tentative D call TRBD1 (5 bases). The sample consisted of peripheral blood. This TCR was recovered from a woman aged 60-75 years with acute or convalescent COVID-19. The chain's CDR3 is CASLEWGNTEAFF. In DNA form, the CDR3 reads TGTGCCAGTCTTGAATGGGGCAACACTGAAGCTTTCTTT.